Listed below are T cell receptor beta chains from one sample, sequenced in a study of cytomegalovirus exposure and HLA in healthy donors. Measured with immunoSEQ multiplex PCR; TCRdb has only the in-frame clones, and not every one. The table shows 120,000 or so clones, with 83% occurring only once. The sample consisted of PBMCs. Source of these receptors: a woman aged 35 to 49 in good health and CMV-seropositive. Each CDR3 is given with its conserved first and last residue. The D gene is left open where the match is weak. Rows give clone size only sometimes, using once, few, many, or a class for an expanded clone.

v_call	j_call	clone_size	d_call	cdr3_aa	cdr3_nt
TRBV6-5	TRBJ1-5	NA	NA	CASSLGQTSNQPQHF	TGTGCCAGCAGTCTTGGACAGACCAGCAATCAGCCCCAGCATTTT
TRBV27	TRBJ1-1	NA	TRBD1	CASSLYRGVTEAFF	TGTGCCAGCAGTTTATACAGGGGGGTCACTGAAGCTTTCTTT
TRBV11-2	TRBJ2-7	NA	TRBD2	CASSSSGGPYEQYF	TGTGCCAGCAGCTCCTCGGGGGGTCCCTACGAGCAGTACTTC
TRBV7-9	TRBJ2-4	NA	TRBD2	CASSPGTNNIQYF	TGTGCCAGCAGCCCCGGGACTAACAACATTCAGTACTTC
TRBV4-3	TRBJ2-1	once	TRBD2	CASSRGLAGGPPNEQFF	TGCGCCAGCAGCCGGGGACTAGCGGGAGGTCCCCCCAATGAGCAGTTCTTC
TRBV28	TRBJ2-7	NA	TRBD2	CASSFLAGAASGEQYF	TGTGCCAGCAGTTTTCTAGCGGGAGCCGCTTCGGGGGAGCAGTACTTC
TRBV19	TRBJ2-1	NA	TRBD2	CASSFRLAGNSYNEQFF	TGTGCCAGTAGTTTTAGACTAGCGGGTAACTCCTACAATGAGCAGTTCTTC
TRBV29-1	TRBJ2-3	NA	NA	CSVEGGGAGDTQYF	TGCAGCGTTGAAGGGGGGGGCGCGGGAGATACGCAGTATTTT
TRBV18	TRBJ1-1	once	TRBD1	CASSPLAGQGGEAFF	TGTGCCAGCTCACCTTTAGCGGGACAGGGAGGTGAAGCTTTCTTT
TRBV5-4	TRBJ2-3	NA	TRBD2	CASSLAGGITDTQYF	TGTGCCAGCAGCTTGGCGGGAGGGATCACAGATACGCAGTATTTT
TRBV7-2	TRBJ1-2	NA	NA	CASSQGGGAQGYTF	TGTGCCAGCAGCCAAGGTGGGGGGGCGCAAGGCTACACCTTC
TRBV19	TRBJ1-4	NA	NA	CASRGLRTDDEKLFF	TGTGCCAGTAGGGGATTGCGGACAGATGATGAAAAACTGTTTTTT
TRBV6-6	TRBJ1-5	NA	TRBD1	CASSYSSGGDQPQHF	TGTGCCAGCAGTTACTCATCAGGGGGAGATCAGCCCCAGCATTTT
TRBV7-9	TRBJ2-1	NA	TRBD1	CASSQSPPTGVLNEQFF	TGTGCCAGCAGTCAAAGTCCCCCGACAGGGGTCCTCAATGAGCAGTTCTTC
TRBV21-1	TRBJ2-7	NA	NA	CASSKVLNKTGVEAYEQYF	TGTGCCAGCAGCAAAGTACTGAACAAGACAGGGGTCGAGGCCTACGAGCAGTACTTC
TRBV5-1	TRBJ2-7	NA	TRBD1	CASSRTGRKFYYEQYF	TGCGCCAGCAGCAGGACAGGGCGTAAGTTTTACTACGAGCAGTACTTC
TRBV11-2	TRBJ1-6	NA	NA	CASSLWTASYSPLHF	TGTGCCAGCAGCTTATGGACAGCGAGCTATTCACCCCTCCACTTT
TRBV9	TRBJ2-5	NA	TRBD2	CASSVEASGRPETQYF	TGTGCCAGCAGCGTAGAGGCTAGCGGGAGACCAGAGACCCAGTACTTC
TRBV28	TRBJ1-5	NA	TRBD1	CASSLIGPGTGVRPQHF	TGTGCCAGCAGTCTGATAGGTCCCGGGACAGGGGTGCGGCCCCAGCATTTT
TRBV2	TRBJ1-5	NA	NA	CATSFSRGGDQPQHF	TGTGCCACCAGCTTTAGCAGGGGAGGGGATCAGCCCCAGCATTTT
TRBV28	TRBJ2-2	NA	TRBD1	CASSLSGTAVYTGELFF	TGTGCCAGCAGTTTGTCGGGGACAGCCGTTTATACCGGGGAGCTGTTTTTT
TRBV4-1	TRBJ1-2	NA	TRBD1	CASSQDRDRNYGYTF	TGCGCCAGCAGCCAAGATAGGGACAGAAACTATGGCTACACCTTC
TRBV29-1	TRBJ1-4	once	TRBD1	CSVEVDRATNEKLFF	TGCAGCGTTGAAGTTGACAGGGCTACTAATGAAAAACTGTTTTTT
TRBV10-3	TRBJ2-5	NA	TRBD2	CATRTSGREETQYF	TGTGCCACAAGAACTAGCGGGAGGGAAGAGACCCAGTACTTC
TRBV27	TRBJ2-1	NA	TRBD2	CASGSSGYNEQFF	TGTGCCAGCGGGTCTAGCGGATACAATGAGCAGTTCTTC
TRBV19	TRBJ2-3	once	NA	CASSIGGWGDTQYF	TGTGCCAGTAGTATAGGGGGCTGGGGAGATACGCAGTATTTT
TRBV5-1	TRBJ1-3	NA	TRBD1	CASSYDRAGNTIYF	TGCGCCAGCAGCTACGACAGGGCTGGAAACACCATATATTTT
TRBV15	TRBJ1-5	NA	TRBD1	CATSPTGQGAADQPQHF	TGTGCCACCAGTCCGACCGGACAGGGGGCCGCGGATCAGCCCCAGCATTTT
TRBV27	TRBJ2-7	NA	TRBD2	CASSSLLAGTYEQYF	TGTGCCAGCAGTTCATTACTAGCGGGTACCTACGAGCAGTACTTC
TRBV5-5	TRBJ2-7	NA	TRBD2	CASRRTSGITYEQYF	TGTGCCAGCAGACGGACTAGCGGGATTACTTACGAGCAGTACTTC
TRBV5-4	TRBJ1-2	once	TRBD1	CASSTGTGGPLSYGYTF	TGTGCCAGCAGCACCGGGACAGGGGGGCCGTTGAGCTATGGCTACACCTTC
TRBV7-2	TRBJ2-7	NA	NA	CASSLYGFETYEQYF	TGTGCCAGCAGCTTATACGGGTTTGAGACCTACGAGCAGTACTTC
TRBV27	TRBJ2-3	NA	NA	CASSNSPGVDTQYF	TGTGCCAGCAGTAACAGTCCGGGGGTAGATACGCAGTATTTT
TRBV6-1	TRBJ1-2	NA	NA	CASSEYPNNGYTF	TGTGCCAGCAGTGAATACCCCAACAATGGCTACACCTTC
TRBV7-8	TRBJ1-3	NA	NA	CASSLLVTEQDRNTIYF	TGTGCCAGCAGCTTATTAGTCACAGAGCAAGACCGAAACACCATATATTTT
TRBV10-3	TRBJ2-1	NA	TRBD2	CAISEVRNGRGEQFF	TGTGCCATCAGTGAGGTGCGGAACGGGAGGGGTGAGCAGTTCTTC
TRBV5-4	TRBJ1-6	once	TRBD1	CASTQTGNYNSPLHF	TGTGCCAGCACCCAGACAGGGAACTATAATTCACCCCTCCACTTT
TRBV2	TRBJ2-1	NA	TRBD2	CASSEGSLAGDNEQFF	TGTGCCAGCAGTGAAGGGAGCCTAGCGGGAGACAATGAGCAGTTCTTC
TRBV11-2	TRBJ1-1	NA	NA	CASSYRTDLGLMNTEAFF	TGTGCCAGCAGCTACCGGACAGATCTTGGACTCATGAACACTGAAGCTTTCTTT
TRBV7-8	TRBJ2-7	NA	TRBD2	CASSPTPAGVGLYEQYF	TGTGCCAGCAGCCCAACACCAGCGGGAGTGGGTTTGTACGAGCAGTACTTC
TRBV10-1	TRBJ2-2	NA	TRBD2	CATNELAGANTGELFF	TGCGCCACCAACGAACTAGCGGGAGCGAACACCGGGGAGCTGTTTTTT
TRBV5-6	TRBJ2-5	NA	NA	CASSLIRGETQYF	TGTGCCAGCAGCTTGATTAGAGGGGAGACCCAGTACTTC
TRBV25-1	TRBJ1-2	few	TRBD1	CASSEYMDRASGYTF	TGTGCCAGCAGTGAATATATGGACAGGGCGTCTGGCTACACCTTC
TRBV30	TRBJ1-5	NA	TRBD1	CAVDRVNQPQHF	TGTGCCGTGGACAGGGTGAATCAGCCCCAGCATTTT
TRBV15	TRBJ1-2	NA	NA	CATSRDFGTNYGYTF	TGTGCCACCAGCAGAGACTTCGGGACAAACTATGGCTACACCTTC
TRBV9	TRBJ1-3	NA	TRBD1	CASSVAQGAGNTIYF	TGTGCCAGCAGCGTAGCCCAGGGGGCAGGAAACACCATATATTTT
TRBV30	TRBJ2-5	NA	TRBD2	CAWSLTSGRKTQYF	TGTGCCTGGAGTTTAACTAGCGGGAGAAAGACCCAGTACTTC
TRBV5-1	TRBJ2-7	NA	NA	CASSLATNPRMGLYEQYF	TGCGCCAGCAGCTTGGCGACTAACCCCCGAATGGGTCTTTACGAGCAGTACTTC
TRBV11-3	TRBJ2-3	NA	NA	CASSFREVIDTQYF	TGTGCCAGCAGCTTTAGGGAGGTCATAGATACGCAGTATTTT
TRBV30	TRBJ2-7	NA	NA	CAWSFRDEQYF	TGTGCCTGGAGTTTTCGAGACGAGCAGTACTTC
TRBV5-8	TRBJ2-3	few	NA	CASTSNGQSTDTQYF	TGTGCCAGCACCTCCAATGGACAGTCCACAGATACGCAGTATTTT
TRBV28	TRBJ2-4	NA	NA	CASMGTEGRDIQYF	TGTGCCAGCATGGGGACTGAGGGGCGGGACATTCAGTACTTC
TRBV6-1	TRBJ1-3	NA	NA	CASSEGRIRNTIYF	TGTGCCAGCAGTGAAGGCCGAATACGGAACACCATATATTTT
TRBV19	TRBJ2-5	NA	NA	CASSRRHTQLQETQYF	TGTGCCAGTAGCAGAAGACACACCCAATTGCAAGAGACCCAGTACTTC
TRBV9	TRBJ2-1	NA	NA	CASSVGLNNEQFF	TGTGCCAGCAGCGTAGGACTCAACAATGAGCAGTTCTTC
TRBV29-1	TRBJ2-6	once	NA	CSVFLGESGANVLTF	TGCAGCGTCTTCCTCGGGGAGTCTGGGGCCAACGTCCTGACTTTC
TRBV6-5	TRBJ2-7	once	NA	CASSDTAYEQYF	TGTGCCAGCAGTGACACCGCTTACGAGCAGTACTTC
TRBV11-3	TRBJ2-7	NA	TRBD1	CASSLSGTGVYEQYF	TGTGCCAGCAGCTTAAGCGGGACAGGGGTTTACGAGCAGTACTTC
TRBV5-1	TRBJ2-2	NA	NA	CASSLAQGHTGELFF	TGCGCCAGCAGCTTGGCCCAGGGTCACACCGGGGAGCTGTTTTTT
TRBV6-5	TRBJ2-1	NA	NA	CASSSGTNDRFNEQFF	TGTGCCAGCAGTTCCGGGACAAATGACCGGTTCAATGAGCAGTTCTTC